This TCR beta chain derives from a study of CD8 T cells in Susac syndrome. Study in general: When their blood was taken, the Susac syndrome patients had either not yet had any therapy, were taking corticosteroids, or were taking intravenous immunoglobulin alone. Study findings and constraints: In total CD8+ repertoires, around 15 Susac-specific public clones were detected, and CD8+ TEMRA repertoires contained several.

Note on this clonotype: Its specificity is unknown.

With V trimmed by 0 bases and J by 3 bases, 7 bases remained unmatched. Germline loops: CDR1 LGHDT, CDR2 YNNKEL (reference sequence). CDR3 length: 17 amino acids. Sequencing of TCR beta was performed on blood CD8+ and CD4+ T cells. Random-hexamer reverse transcription was applied to roughly 0.5 to 1 ug RNA. Amplification of the TCR beta CDR3 was carried out by immunoSEQ multiplex PCR, which spanned a total of 54 Vbeta and 13 Jbeta segments. Using its own MiXCR run on the immunoSEQ multiplex PCR reads, TCRdb lists one record per CDR3 protein. The sample has some 200,000 distinct CDR3 sequences; 95% are singletons.

The rearrangement joins TRBV3-1 to TRBJ2-3; 9 positions match TRBD2. The sequence was obtained from a human donor with Susac syndrome. The sample taken for sequencing was CD8+ T cells from PBMCs. The CDR3 sequence: CASSQDRETSGTDTQYF. The CDR3 DNA is TGTGCCAGCAGCCAAGATCGTGAGACTAGCGGTACAGATACGCAGTATTTT.